This paragraph covers one TCR beta chain sequence. Its target is unknown. Some clones are missing from TCRdb's copy, which holds only in-frame ones; the method was immunoSEQ multiplex PCR. The table lists approximately 45,000 clones, 69% of them singletons. V gave up 6 bases and J gave up 4 bases, with 18 bases separating them. The germline V gene encodes CDR1 LGHNT and CDR2 FRNRAP. CDR3 length: 15 residues. PBMCs were cryopreserved, and approximately 2 micrograms of genomic DNA from them went into TCR beta libraries. This sample stems from a study of cytotoxic CD8 clonotypes in ibrutinib-treated CLL. Regarding the study as a whole: Baseline clonality, above age-matched healthy donor levels, tracked circulating CD8+ T-cell counts. Samples from sustained-remission and progressing patients were taken at different times.

The rearrangement uses TRBV12-5 and TRBJ1-2; D is perhaps TRBD1 (6 bases). The sequenced sample was PBMCs, obtained after 12 months of ibrutinib treatment. The receptor was isolated from a human donor with chronic lymphocytic leukemia. CDR3 DNA: TGTGCTAGTGGAGCTACAGGGAGGTTTATCTATGGCTACACCTTC. Protein sequence: CASGATGRFIYGYTF.